The clone carrying this T cell receptor (beta chain) was picked up one time. This entry is derived from a study of T-cell reconstitution after alpha-beta-depleted transplantation in children. Germline CDR1 DFQATT, CDR2 SNEGSKA (reference sequence). The CDR3 covers 15 residues. Trimming took 5 bases from V and 4 from J; bases not matched to a gene: 10. Using unique molecular identifiers, the investigators prepared the TCRbeta library. TCRdb redid the calling of the PCR reads with MiXCR, one entry per CDR3 protein. Of approximately 500,000 distinct CDR3 sequences in the sample, 20% to 30% were seen once.

The sequence came from a boy younger than two with Wiskott-Aldrich syndrome, due to receive a stem cell transplant. The sequenced sample was PBMCs, obtained before TCRalphabeta/CD19-depleted stem cell transplant. The chain couples TRBV20-1 to TRBJ1-4, with 7 bases aligning to TRBD1. The CDR3: CSARFPGQLNEKLFF. The CDR3 bases are TGCAGTGCTCGCTTCCCGGGACAGCTTAATGAAAAACTGTTTTTT.